Following are 31 T cell receptor beta chains from one sample sequenced in a study of T cell changes during pregnancy in multiple sclerosis. The table came from immunoSEQ multiplex PCR; TCRdb's copy has only in-frame clones and leaves some out. The table shows around 31,000 clones, with roughly 92% occurring only once. Here the sequenced sample was CD4+ T cells from peripheral blood mononuclear cells, taken in the first trimester of pregnancy. Source of these receptors: a female donor with multiple sclerosis, enrolled in a pregnancy study.

The chain links TRBV7-9 to TRBJ1-5; a possible D gene is TRBD1 (5 bases). The V end lost 5 bases, the J end lost 3 bases, and 11 bases lay between the germline ends. This CDR3 contains 14 residues. Germline-derived CDR1 and CDR2 are SEHNR and FQNEAQ (reference sequence). CDR3 amino acids: CASSNQGANQPQHF. The CDR3 region has the DNA TGTGCCAGCAGCAACCAGGGTGCCAATCAGCCCCAGCATTTT.

V and J are TRBV7-8 and TRBJ1-5; D unclear. The CDR3 extends over 13 amino acids. Germline V lookup: CDR1 SGHVS, CDR2 FQNEAQ. V shed 1 base and J shed 6 bases, with 7 bases lying between them. In DNA, the CDR3 is TGTGCCAGCAGCTTAGTGGGAGCTCAGCCCCAGCATTTT. It codes for CASSLVGAQPQHF.

This chain connects TRBV7-3 to TRBJ1-2; TRBD1 matches 7 bases. Germline CDR1 reads SGHTA; CDR2 reads FQGTGA. V lost 5 bases and J lost 7; bases outside the gene matches: 7. CDR3 size: 13 residues. CDR3 in DNA: TGTGCCAGCAGCCCCACAGGGGACGGTGGCTACACCTTC. This translates into CASSPTGDGGYTF. The full variable domain, its missing parts supplied by reference TRBV7-3 and TRBJ1-2, is GAGVSQTPSNKVTEKGKYVELRCDPISGHTALYWYRQSLGQGPEFLIYFQGTGAADDSGLPNDRFFAVRPEGSVSTLKIQRTERGDSAVYLCASSPTGDGGYTFGSGTRLTVV.

This chain connects TRBV15 to TRBJ1-1; tentatively, D is TRBD1 (5 bases). The V gene lost 3 bases and the J gene lost 0 bases, with 8 bases spanning the gap. The germline CDR1 and CDR2 sequences are LNHNV and YYDKDF (reference sequence). This CDR3 region has 14 residues. The CDR3 here is CATSSLTVNTEAFF. The CDR3 DNA reads TGTGCCACCAGCAGCCTGACAGTGAACACTGAAGCTTTCTTT.

This chain uses TRBV15 with TRBJ1-2; D might be TRBD1 (6 bases). This CDR3 is 14 amino acids long. Germline CDR1 and CDR2: LNHNV and YYDKDF (reference sequence). V lost 1 base and J lost 2, with 8 bases in between. CDR3 sequence reads: CATSRGTENYGYTF. DNA for the CDR3: TGTGCCACCAGCAGAGGGACAGAAAACTATGGCTACACCTTC.

The rearrangement joins TRBV29-1 to TRBJ2-1, with 9 bases matching TRBD1. Germline assignment: CDR1 SQVTM and CDR2 ANQGSEA. J lost 8 bases, V lost 4 bases, and 12 bases had no gene match. The CDR3 is 15 amino acids. The CDR3 sequence is CSVAPRTGERDEQFF. As DNA, the CDR3 is TGCAGCGTTGCGCCCAGGACAGGGGAAAGGGATGAGCAGTTCTTC.

The V call is TRBV28, the J call TRBJ1-4, with 7 bases lining up with TRBD1. Germline CDR1 reads MDHEN; CDR2 reads SYDVKM. The CDR3 is 14 amino acids. The trim removed 2 bases at V and 3 bases at J, leaving 0 bases unmatched. CDR3 DNA sequence: TGTGCCAGCAGTTTAGACAGGGCTAATGAAAAACTGTTTTTT. Protein sequence: CASSLDRANEKLFF. Filled out from reference TRBV28 and TRBJ1-4, the complete variable domain reads DVKVTQSSRYLVKRTGEKVFLECVQDMDHENMFWYRQDPGLGLRLIYFSYDVKMKEKGDIPEGYSVSREKKERFSLILESASTNQTSMYLCASSLDRANEKLFFGSGTQLSVL.

The chain has TRBV21-1 and TRBJ2-5; the D segment call TRBD2 is taken from the table without a DNA check. TRBV21-1 is a pseudogene segment. The CDR3 runs 15 residues. The CDR3: CASSKERGLAETQYF. The DNA of the CDR3 is TGTGCCAGCAGCAAAGAGCGGGGGTTAGCGGAGACCCAGTACTTC.

V and J are TRBV5-4 and TRBJ1-1; D remains unclear. V lost 3 bases and J 3 bases, leaving 9 bases between the germline ends. Looked up from germline, CDR1 is SGHNT and CDR2 is YYREEE (reference sequence). CDR3 size: 13 residues. The CDR3, as DNA: TGTGCCAGCAGCTCCGTATCGGACACTGAAGCTTTCTTT. Amino acids: CASSSVSDTEAFF.

The V call is TRBV10-1, the J call TRBJ2-2, with D perhaps TRBD1 (6 bases). The CDR3 totals 14 residues. Germline CDR1 reads WNHNN; CDR2 reads SYGVQD (reference sequence). Trimming took off 6 bases at V and 1 base at J, with 9 bases between the two ends. This chain's CDR3 is CASRDRRNTGELFF. In nucleotides, the CDR3 is TGCGCCAGCAGAGACAGGAGGAACACCGGGGAGCTGTTTTTT.

The rearrangement joins TRBV6-1 to TRBJ1-2; 9 positions match TRBD1. Germline assignment: CDR1 MNHNS and CDR2 SASEGT. This CDR3 is 14 amino acids long. The V segment lost 5 bases and the J segment 4 bases; nucleotides outside the gene matches: 5. This chain's CDR3 is CASSWDRVLYGYTF. CDR3 bases: TGTGCCAGCAGTTGGGACAGGGTGCTCTATGGCTACACCTTC.

V is TRBV5-1 and J is TRBJ2-7; the D gene is possibly TRBD1 (6 bases). The germline V gene encodes CDR1 SGHRS and CDR2 YFSETQ. This CDR3 comprises 13 residues. Trimming removed 3 bases from V and 3 bases from J, with 10 bases in between. CDR3 residues: CASSSLRGYEQYF. CDR3 nucleotide sequence: TGCGCCAGCAGCTCTCTCAGGGGCTACGAGCAGTACTTC.

The V and J genes are TRBV6-5 and TRBJ2-3; D possibly corresponds to TRBD2 (5 bases). Trimming pared 3 bases from V and 1 base from J, leaving 11 bases between. The CDR3 has 15 residues. Germline loops: CDR1 MNHEY, CDR2 SVGAGI. The CDR3 region has the DNA TGTGCCAGCAGTTATGGGAGTGTGCGCACAGATACGCAGTATTTT. Its protein product is CASSYGSVRTDTQYF.

The gene calls are TRBV7-9 and TRBJ2-7, with 7 bases matching TRBD1. Germline assignment: CDR1 SEHNR and CDR2 FQNEAQ (reference sequence). The CDR3 consists of 16 residues. V lost 5 bases and J lost 0; bases outside the gene matches: 10. The CDR3 nucleotides are TGTGCCAGCAGCCCCAGGGGGTGGCCGAGCTCCTACGAGCAGTACTTC. It is translated as CASSPRGWPSSYEQYF.

The V gene is TRBV28, the J gene TRBJ1-3; TRBD1 matches at 7 bases. CDR3 length: 17 residues. The germline V gene encodes CDR1 MDHEN and CDR2 SYDVKM. J lost 0 bases, V lost 6 bases, and 11 bases had no gene match. CDR3 region: CASSPNPGTVSGNTIYF. The DNA of the CDR3 is TGTGCCAGCAGCCCAAATCCCGGGACAGTCTCTGGAAACACCATATATTTT.

CDR3 amino acids: CASSPSGYEQYF. CDR3 nucleotides: TGTGCCAGCAGCCCCTCCGGGTACGAGCAGTACTTC. This sequence joins TRBV7-3 and TRBJ2-7, with D unclear. V shed 5 bases and J shed 4 bases, with 9 bases lying between them. CDR1 is SGHTA and CDR2 is FQGTGA in the germline V gene. The CDR3 runs 12 residues.

This sequence joins TRBV19 and TRBJ2-1; TRBD1 matches 7 bases. Germline trimming cut 5 bases from V and 2 bases from J; bases unmatched to any gene: 6. CDR1 is LNHDA, CDR2 SQIVND, per germline (reference sequence). The CDR3 is 15 residues long. CDR3 in amino acids: CASSFRQGAYNEQFF. CDR3 coding DNA: TGTGCCAGTAGTTTTAGACAGGGAGCCTACAATGAGCAGTTCTTC.

This rearrangement joins TRBV18 to TRBJ1-4; D is possibly TRBD1 (5 bases). This CDR3 comprises 13 residues. Between the trimmed V and J ends, which lost 4 bases and 5 bases, there was a span of 8 bases. Germline loops: CDR1 KGHSH, CDR2 LQKENI. The CDR3 is CASSRDRNEKLFF. CDR3 sequence (DNA): TGTGCCAGCTCACGAGACAGAAATGAAAAACTGTTTTTT.

The J gene is TRBJ2-1, the V gene TRBV5-4, with a weak D call TRBD2 (6 bases). V was clipped by 5 bases and J by 7 bases, with 19 bases between them. CDR1 is SGHNT, CDR2 YYREEE, per germline (reference sequence). The CDR3 is 15 amino acids. For the CDR3, the DNA is TGTGCCAGCAGTTCACGTGGGGGGAGTAGGAATGAGCAGTTCTTC. This sequence encodes CASSSRGGSRNEQFF.

V gene TRBV13 combines with J gene TRBJ1-1; D call uncertain. CDR3 length: 15 residues. Between the trimmed V and J ends, which lost 4 bases and 1 base, there was a span of 13 bases. The germline V gene encodes CDR1 PRHDT and CDR2 FYEKMQ (reference sequence). CDR3: CASSSRRSWNTEAFF. The CDR3 coding sequence is TGTGCCAGCAGCTCCCGCCGAAGCTGGAACACTGAAGCTTTCTTT. Full variable domain (missing parts from reference TRBV13 and TRBJ1-1): AAGVIQSPRHLIKEKRETATLKCYPIPRHDTVYWYQQGPGQDPQFLISFYEKMQSDKGSIPDRFSAQQFSDYHSELNMSSLELGDSALYFCASSSRRSWNTEAFFGQGTRLTVV.

The V and J genes are TRBV9 and TRBJ2-4; D is possibly TRBD1 (5 bases). Trimming took 2 bases from V and 7 from J, leaving 7 bases between them. The length of the CDR3 is 12 residues. Germline V gene data show CDR1 as SGDLS and CDR2 as YYNGEE. Here the CDR3 reads CASSVSGNIQYF. The CDR3 region has the DNA TGTGCCAGCAGCGTGTCAGGGAACATTCAGTACTTC.

This clone was counted only a few times. The chain uses TRBV2 and TRBJ1-6; the D gene is possibly TRBD1 (6 bases). The CDR3 length is 15 residues. Germline CDR1 is SNHLY and CDR2 is FYNNEI. Trimming took off 5 bases at V and 8 bases at J, with 16 bases between the two ends. The CDR3 DNA follows: TGTGCCAGCAGTACCTACAGGGTTGGCGATTCACCCCTCCACTTT. Its protein product is CASSTYRVGDSPLHF.

The V call is TRBV19, the J call TRBJ1-5; D may be TRBD1 (6 bases). The ends were cut back, 2 bases at V and 4 bases at J, with 15 bases in the middle. The V gene's germline CDR1 is LNHDA and CDR2 SQIVND (reference sequence). The CDR3 totals 16 residues. The CDR3 reads CASSIWLGQGNQPQHF. CDR3 nucleotide sequence: TGTGCCAGTAGTATATGGCTGGGGCAGGGGAATCAGCCCCAGCATTTT.

The genes are TRBV7-2 and TRBJ2-7; a possible D gene is TRBD1 (6 bases). CDR1 and CDR2 from the germline V gene are SGHTA and FQGNSA. The CDR3 runs to 15 residues. V lost 0 bases to trimming and J lost 3 bases, with 12 bases between them. CDR3 sequence reads: CASSLAAEGGYEQYF. The DNA for the CDR3 is TGTGCCAGCAGCTTAGCTGCAGAAGGGGGCTACGAGCAGTACTTC.

V gene TRBV2 combines with J gene TRBJ1-4; tentative D call: TRBD1 (6 bases). Deletions cut 5 bases from V and 8 bases from J, with 12 bases between. The V gene's germline CDR1 is SNHLY and CDR2 FYNNEI. The CDR3 length is 13 residues. The CDR3 DNA reads as TGTGCCAGCAGTTCGACAGGCACAGAAAAACTGTTTTTT. It yields the protein CASSSTGTEKLFF.

A few counts support this clone. The V call is TRBV5-1, the J call TRBJ1-1, with D uncertain. Germline V gene sequence: CDR1 SGHRS, CDR2 YFSETQ. Trimming took 4 bases from V and 4 from J, leaving 17 bases between them. CDR3 length: 15 amino acids. The CDR3 DNA reads as TGCGCCAGCAGCCGTGGCGGGGAAGGAGGCACTGAAGCTTTCTTT. It encodes CASSRGGEGGTEAFF.

The chain is built from TRBV11-3 and TRBJ2-5; TRBD1 matches 11 bases. V lost 5 bases to trimming and J lost 1 base; unmatched junction nucleotides: 6. CDR1 is SGHNT, CDR2 YENEEA, per germline. The CDR3 length is 16 residues. The CDR3 protein is CASSPGQGVSQETQYF. The CDR3 region has the DNA TGTGCCAGCAGCCCGGGACAGGGGGTATCCCAAGAGACCCAGTACTTC.

The rearrangement joins TRBV28 to TRBJ2-5; 9 bases are shared with TRBD1. This CDR3 has 16 residues. With V trimmed by 3 bases and J by 5 bases, 10 bases remained unmatched. Germline V gene data show CDR1 as MDHEN and CDR2 as SYDVKM. The CDR3 protein is CASSFMFRDRVETQYF. The CDR3 DNA reads TGTGCCAGCAGTTTTATGTTCAGGGACAGGGTGGAGACCCAGTACTTC.

The CDR3 region is CASSLYGGYEQYF. The CDR3 nucleotides are TGTGCCAGCAGCTTGTACGGGGGCTACGAGCAGTACTTC. The chain couples TRBV5-4 to TRBJ2-7; D is possibly TRBD2 (6 bases). Germline V gives CDR1 SGHNT, CDR2 YYREEE (reference sequence). This CDR3 spans 13 amino acids. V was trimmed by 1 base and J by 3 bases, leaving 8 bases between them.

This rearrangement joins TRBV6-5 to TRBJ1-5, with 8 bases aligning to TRBD1. This CDR3 contains 15 residues. Germline trimming cut 6 bases from V and 6 bases from J; bases unmatched to any gene: 10. CDR1 is MNHEY, CDR2 SVGAGI, per germline. For the CDR3, the DNA is TGTGCCAGCAGGAACAGGGGGGATCCGAGTCAGCCCCAGCATTTT. Amino acids: CASRNRGDPSQPQHF.

CDR3 sequence: CASSGDRGSEKLFF. In nucleotides, the CDR3 is TGTGCCAGCAGTGGAGACAGGGGGAGTGAAAAACTGTTTTTT. The rearrangement links TRBV2 to TRBJ1-4; 9 bases align to TRBD1. Germline values: CDR1 SNHLY, CDR2 FYNNEI. The CDR3 loop spans 14 amino acids. V lost 4 bases and J lost 7; bases outside the gene matches: 4.